This T cell receptor (beta chain) appears in the sequencing data of a study of T cell repertoires in cytomegalovirus infection. The CDR3 sequence is 16 residues long. Germline-derived CDR1 and CDR2 are SGHVS and FNYEAQ. V lost 5 bases and J 3 bases, leaving 18 bases between the germline ends. Many counts were recorded for this clonotype. TCRdb processed the reads anew with MiXCR; each CDR3 protein has one entry. This sample has about 490,000 distinct CDR3 sequences, with approximately 10% found just once. This chain connects TRBV7-6 to TRBJ2-3; the D gene is possibly TRBD2 (6 bases). This TCR derives from a human donor in good health (CMV status not recorded). Some clones in this sample may be carry-over from other donors' samples. Sequencing was carried out using PBMCs. The CDR3 is CASSPFGGRRTDTQYF. The DNA of the CDR3 is TGTGCCAGCAGCCCTTTTGGGGGGAGGCGTACAGATACGCAGTATTTT.